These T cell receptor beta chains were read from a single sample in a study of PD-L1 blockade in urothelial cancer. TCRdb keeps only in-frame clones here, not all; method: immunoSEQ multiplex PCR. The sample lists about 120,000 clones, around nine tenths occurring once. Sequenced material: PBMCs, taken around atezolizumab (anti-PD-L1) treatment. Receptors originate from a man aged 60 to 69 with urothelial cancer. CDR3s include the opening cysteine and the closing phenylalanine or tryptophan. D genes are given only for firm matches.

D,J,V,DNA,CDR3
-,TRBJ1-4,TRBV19,TGTGCCAGTAGTGCGTCAGGGAAATCCGGCGAAAAACTGTTTTTT,CASSASGKSGEKLFF
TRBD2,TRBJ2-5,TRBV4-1,TGCGCCAGCAGCCCCTGGGGGGTAGCGGGGGGGCCGGGAGAGACCCAGTACTTC,CASSPWGVAGGPGETQYF
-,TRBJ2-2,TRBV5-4,TGTGCCAGCAGCGGGGCCAGCCGTGGGAACACCGGGGAGCTGTTTTTT,CASSGASRGNTGELFF
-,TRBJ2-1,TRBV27,TGTGCCCCCGGAGAGGAAAGATACAATGAGCAGTTCTTC,CAPGEERYNEQFF
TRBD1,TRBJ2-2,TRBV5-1,TGCGCCAGCAGCGCCGGACAGGGGGCCAACGGGGAGCTGTTTTTT,CASSAGQGANGELFF
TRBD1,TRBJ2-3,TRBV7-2,TGTGCCAGCAGCAGTGGACAGGGATCAGATACGCAGTATTTT,CASSSGQGSDTQYF
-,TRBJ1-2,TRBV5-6,TGTGCCAGCAGCCTACAGGACAACTATGGCTACACCTTC,CASSLQDNYGYTF
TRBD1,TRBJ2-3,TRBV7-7,TGTGCTAGCAGCTCCGGACAGGGAAGGACAGATACGCAGTATTTT,CASSSGQGRTDTQYF
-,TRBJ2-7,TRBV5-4,TGTGCCAGCAGCACCGAGGTGCCCGGGACTGGGAACTACGAGCAGTACTTC,CASSTEVPGTGNYEQYF
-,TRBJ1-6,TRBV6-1,TGTGCCAGCGGGTCAGGGCTATATGGTTCACCCCTCCACTTT,CASGSGLYGSPLHF
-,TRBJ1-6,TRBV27,TGTGCCAGCAGTTTCCATGTGGCCGCTGATTCACCCCTCCACTTT,CASSFHVAADSPLHF
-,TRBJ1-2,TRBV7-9,TGTGCCAGCAGCTTAGAACAGGGCGATGGCTACACCTTC,CASSLEQGDGYTF
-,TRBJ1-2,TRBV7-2,TGTGCCAGCAGCTTAGTCTTCTATGGCTACACCTTC,CASSLVFYGYTF
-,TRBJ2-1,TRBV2,TGTGCCAGCAGTGGCCTACCCCCCTACAATGAGCAGTTCTTC,CASSGLPPYNEQFF
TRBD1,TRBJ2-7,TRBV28,TGTGCCAGCAGTCCCGACAGGGGGTCCTACGAGCAGTACTTC,CASSPDRGSYEQYF